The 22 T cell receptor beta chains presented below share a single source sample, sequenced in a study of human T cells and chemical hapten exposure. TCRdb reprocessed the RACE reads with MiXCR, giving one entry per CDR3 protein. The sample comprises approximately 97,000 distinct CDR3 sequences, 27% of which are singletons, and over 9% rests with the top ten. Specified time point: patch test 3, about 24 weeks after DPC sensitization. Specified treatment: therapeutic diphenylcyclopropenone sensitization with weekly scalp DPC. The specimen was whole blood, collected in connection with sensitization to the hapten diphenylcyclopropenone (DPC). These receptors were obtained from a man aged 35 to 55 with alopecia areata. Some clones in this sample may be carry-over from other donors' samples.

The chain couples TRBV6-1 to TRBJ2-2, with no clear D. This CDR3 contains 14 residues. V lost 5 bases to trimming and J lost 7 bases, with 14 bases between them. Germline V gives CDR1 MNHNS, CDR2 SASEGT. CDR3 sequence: CASSRDASNGELFF. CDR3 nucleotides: TGTGCCAGCAGTCGCGACGCTTCCAACGGGGAGCTGTTTTTT.

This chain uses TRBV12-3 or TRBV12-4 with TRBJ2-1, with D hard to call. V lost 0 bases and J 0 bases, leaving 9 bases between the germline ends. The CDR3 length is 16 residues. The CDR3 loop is CASSLAGMSSYNEQFF. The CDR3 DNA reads TGTGCCAGCAGTTTAGCGGGGATGAGCTCCTACAATGAGCAGTTCTTC.

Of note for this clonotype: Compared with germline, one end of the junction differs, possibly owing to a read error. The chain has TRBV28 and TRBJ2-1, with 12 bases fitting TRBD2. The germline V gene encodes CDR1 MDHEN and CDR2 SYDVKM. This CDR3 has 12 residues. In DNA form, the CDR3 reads TGTGCCAGCAGTTTAACTAGCGGGAGGAATGTCTTC. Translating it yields CASSLTSGRNVF.

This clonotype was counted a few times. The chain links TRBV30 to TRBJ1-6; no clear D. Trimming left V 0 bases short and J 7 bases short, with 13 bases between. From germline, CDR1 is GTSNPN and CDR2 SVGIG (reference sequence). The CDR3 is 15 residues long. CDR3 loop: CAWSVISGGNSPLHF. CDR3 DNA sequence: TGTGCCTGGAGTGTAATCTCAGGAGGGAATTCACCCCTCCACTTT. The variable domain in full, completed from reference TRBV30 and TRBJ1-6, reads SQTIHQWPATLVQPVGSPLSLECTVEGTSNPNLYWYRQAAGRGLQLLFYSVGIGQISSEVPQNLSASRPQDRQFILSSKKLLLSDSGFYLCAWSVISGGNSPLHFGNGTRLTVT.

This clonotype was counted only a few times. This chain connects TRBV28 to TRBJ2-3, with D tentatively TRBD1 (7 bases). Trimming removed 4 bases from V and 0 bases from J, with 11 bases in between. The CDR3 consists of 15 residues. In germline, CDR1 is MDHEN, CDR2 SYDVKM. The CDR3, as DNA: TGTGCCAGCAGTTGGAGGGGGCTGAGCACAGATACGCAGTATTTT. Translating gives CASSWRGLSTDTQYF.

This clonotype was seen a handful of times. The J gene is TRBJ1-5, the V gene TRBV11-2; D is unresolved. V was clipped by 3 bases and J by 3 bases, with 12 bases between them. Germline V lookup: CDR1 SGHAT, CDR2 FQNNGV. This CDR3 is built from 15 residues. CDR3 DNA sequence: TGTGCCAGCAGCTTTAGGCCGCCGAACAATCAGCCCCAGCATTTT. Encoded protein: CASSFRPPNNQPQHF. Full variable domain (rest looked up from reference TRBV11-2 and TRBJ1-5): EAGVAQSPRYKIIEKRQSVAFWCNPISGHATLYWYQQILGQGPKLLIQFQNNGVVDDSQLPKDRFSAERLKGVDSTLKIQPAKLEDSAVYLCASSFRPPNNQPQHFGDGTRLSIL.

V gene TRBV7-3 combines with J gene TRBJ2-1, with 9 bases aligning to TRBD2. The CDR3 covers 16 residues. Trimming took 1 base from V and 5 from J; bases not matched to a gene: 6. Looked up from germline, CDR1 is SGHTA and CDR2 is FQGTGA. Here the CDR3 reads CASSLRARGGDNEQFF. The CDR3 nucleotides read TGTGCCAGCAGCTTAAGGGCGCGGGGGGGAGACAATGAGCAGTTCTTC.

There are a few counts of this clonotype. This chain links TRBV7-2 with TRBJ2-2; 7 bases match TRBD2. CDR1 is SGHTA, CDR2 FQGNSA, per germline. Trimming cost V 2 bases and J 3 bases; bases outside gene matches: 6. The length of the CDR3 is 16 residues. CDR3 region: CASSLPRLADTGELFF. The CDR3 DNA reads TGTGCCAGCAGCTTACCCCGACTAGCAGACACCGGGGAGCTGTTTTTT.

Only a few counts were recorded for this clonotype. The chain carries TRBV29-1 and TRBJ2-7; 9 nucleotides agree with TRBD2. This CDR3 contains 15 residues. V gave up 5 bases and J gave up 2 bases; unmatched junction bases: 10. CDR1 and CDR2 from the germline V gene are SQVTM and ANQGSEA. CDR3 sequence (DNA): TGCAGCGTTCGATCGTGGCGGGAGGGTACCTACGAGCAGTACTTC. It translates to CSVRSWREGTYEQYF.

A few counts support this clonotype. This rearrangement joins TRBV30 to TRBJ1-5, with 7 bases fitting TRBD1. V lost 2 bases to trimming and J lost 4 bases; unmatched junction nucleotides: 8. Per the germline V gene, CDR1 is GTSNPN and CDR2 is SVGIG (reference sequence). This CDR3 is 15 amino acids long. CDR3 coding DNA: TGTGCCTGGAGTCATACAGGGGCGACAAATCAGCCCCAGCATTTT. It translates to CAWSHTGATNQPQHF.

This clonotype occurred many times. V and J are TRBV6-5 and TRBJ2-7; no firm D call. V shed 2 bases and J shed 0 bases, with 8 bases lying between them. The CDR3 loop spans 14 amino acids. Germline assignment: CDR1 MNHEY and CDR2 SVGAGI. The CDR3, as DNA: TGTGCCAGCAGTTACGAACGTAGCTCCTACGAGCAGTACTTC. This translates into CASSYERSSYEQYF.

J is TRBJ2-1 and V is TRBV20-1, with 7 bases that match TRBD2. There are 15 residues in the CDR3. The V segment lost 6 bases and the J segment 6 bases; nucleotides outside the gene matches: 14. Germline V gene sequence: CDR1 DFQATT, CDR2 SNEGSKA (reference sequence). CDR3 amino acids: CSAAGGKSSGNEQFF. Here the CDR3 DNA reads TGCAGTGCAGCGGGCGGTAAGTCTAGCGGCAATGAGCAGTTCTTC.

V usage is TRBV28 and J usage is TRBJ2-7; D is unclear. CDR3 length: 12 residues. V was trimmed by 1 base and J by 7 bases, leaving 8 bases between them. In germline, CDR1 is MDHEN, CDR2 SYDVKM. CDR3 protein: CASSLSPAEQYF. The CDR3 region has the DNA TGTGCCAGCAGTTTATCCCCAGCGGAGCAGTACTTC.

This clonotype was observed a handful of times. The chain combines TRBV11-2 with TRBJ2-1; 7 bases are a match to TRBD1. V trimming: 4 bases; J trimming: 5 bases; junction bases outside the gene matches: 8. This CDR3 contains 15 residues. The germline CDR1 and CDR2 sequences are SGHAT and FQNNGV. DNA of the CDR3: TGTGCCAGCAGCTCCTACCGGGACAGCAACAATGAGCAGTTCTTC. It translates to CASSSYRDSNNEQFF.

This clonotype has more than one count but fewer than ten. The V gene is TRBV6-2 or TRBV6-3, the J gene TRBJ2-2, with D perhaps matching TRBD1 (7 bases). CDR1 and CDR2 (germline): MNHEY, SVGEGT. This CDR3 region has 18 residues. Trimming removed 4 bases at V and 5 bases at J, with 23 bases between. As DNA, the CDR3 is TGTGCCAGCAGTTGGACTCATACAGGGGAGGAAGGGACCGGGGAGCTGTTTTTT. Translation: CASSWTHTGEEGTGELFF.

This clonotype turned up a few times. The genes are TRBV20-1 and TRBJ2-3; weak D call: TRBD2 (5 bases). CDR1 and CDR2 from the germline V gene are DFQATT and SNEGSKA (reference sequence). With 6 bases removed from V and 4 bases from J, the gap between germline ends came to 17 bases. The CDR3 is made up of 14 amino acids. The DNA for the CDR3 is TGCAGTGCAATGCTCGGCTCCGGGGCAGATACGCAGTATTTT. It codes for CSAMLGSGADTQYF.

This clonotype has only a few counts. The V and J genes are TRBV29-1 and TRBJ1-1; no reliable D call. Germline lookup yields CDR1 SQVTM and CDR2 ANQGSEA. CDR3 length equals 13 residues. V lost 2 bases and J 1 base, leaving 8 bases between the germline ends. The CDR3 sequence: CSVEPPGNTEAFF. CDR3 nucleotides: TGCAGCGTTGAACCGCCGGGGAACACTGAAGCTTTCTTT.

The CDR3 loop is CASSLGQNTGELFF. The CDR3, as DNA: TGTGCCAGCAGCTTAGGTCAGAACACCGGGGAGCTGTTTTTT. The rearrangement links TRBV7-7 to TRBJ2-2; no clear D. Trimming shortened V by 1 base and J by 1 base, and 4 bases separated the two germline ends. The germline CDR1 and CDR2 sequences are SSHAT and FNYEAQ (reference sequence). The CDR3 consists of 14 residues.

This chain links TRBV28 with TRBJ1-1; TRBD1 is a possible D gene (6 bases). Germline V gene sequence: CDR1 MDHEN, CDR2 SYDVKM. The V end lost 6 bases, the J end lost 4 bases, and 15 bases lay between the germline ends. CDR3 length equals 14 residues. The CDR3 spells CASRPLRGGTEAFF. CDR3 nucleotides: TGTGCCAGCAGACCCTTGAGGGGGGGCACTGAAGCTTTCTTT.

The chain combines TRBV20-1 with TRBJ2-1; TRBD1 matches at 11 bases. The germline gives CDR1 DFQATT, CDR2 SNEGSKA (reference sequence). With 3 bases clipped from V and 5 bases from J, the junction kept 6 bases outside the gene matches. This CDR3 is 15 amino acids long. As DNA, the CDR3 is TGCAGTGCTAGTCCGGGACAGGGGGGGGACAATGAGCAGTTCTTC. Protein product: CSASPGQGGDNEQFF.

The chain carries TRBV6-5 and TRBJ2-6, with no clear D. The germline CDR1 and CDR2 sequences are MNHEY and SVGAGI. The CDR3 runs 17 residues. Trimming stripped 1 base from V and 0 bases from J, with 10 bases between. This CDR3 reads CASSYFSVDSGANVLTF. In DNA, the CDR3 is TGTGCCAGCAGTTACTTCAGTGTCGACTCTGGGGCCAACGTCCTGACTTTC.

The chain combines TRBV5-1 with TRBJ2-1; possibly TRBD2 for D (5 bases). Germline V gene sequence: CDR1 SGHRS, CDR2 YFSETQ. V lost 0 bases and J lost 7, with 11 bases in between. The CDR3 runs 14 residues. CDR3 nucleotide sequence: TGCGCCAGCAGCTTGGCCGAATCGGGGAATGAGCAGTTCTTC. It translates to CASSLAESGNEQFF.